The 27 T cell receptor beta chains below were found in one sample sequenced in a study of blood T cells in healthy people across ages. Through a sample-barcoded 5' primer and a J-beta primer mix, a second PCR was run for roughly 6 to 11 cycles. TCRdb reprocessed the 5' RACE reads via MiXCR and lists one record per CDR3 protein. Of 600,000 to 800,000 distinct CDR3 sequences listed, under 25% are singletons. Sequencing input: blood. The receptors here all came from a man aged 70-80 years in good health.

This clonotype was seen more than once but under ten times. This chain joins TRBV20-1 and TRBJ2-1, with D possibly matching TRBD2 (5 bases). Germline V gene lookup returns CDR1 DFQATT and CDR2 SNEGSKA (reference sequence). V was shortened by 3 bases and J by 3 bases, with 12 bases between the two germline ends. This CDR3 region has 14 residues. The DNA for the CDR3 is TGCAGTGCTAGCTCCGGGATCCACTACAATGAGCAGTTCTTC. This gives the protein CSASSGIHYNEQFF.

This clonotype was recorded at least ten times. This chain uses TRBV12-3 or TRBV12-4 with TRBJ1-1; 7 bases are a match to TRBD1. The CDR3 extends over 11 amino acids. V was clipped by 7 bases and J by 7 bases; unmatched bases: 3. CDR3 nucleotides: TGTGCCAGCATGACAGGGTTTGAAGCTTTCTTT. Translated, it gives CASMTGFEAFF.

This sequence joins TRBV21-1 and TRBJ2-5; the D call of TRBD2 is as the table states it, not checked on the DNA. The J call may be in error: the DNA end matches TRBJ2-7 better. TRBV21-1 is reported as a pseudogene. The CDR3 totals 19 residues. CDR3 amino acids: CASSKSWAISGPKPHEQYF. The CDR3 nucleotides are TGTGCCAGCAGCAAATCATGGGCCATTAGCGGGCCGAAACCCCACGAGCAGTACTTC.

J is TRBJ2-7 and V is TRBV6-2 or TRBV6-3, with 11 bases fitting TRBD2. CDR1 and CDR2 from the germline V gene are MNHEY and SVGEGT. The CDR3 is 14 residues long. Germline trimming cut 7 bases from V and 1 base from J; bases unmatched to any gene: 3. The CDR3 spells CASIVAGGSYEQYF. CDR3 sequence (DNA): TGTGCCAGCATCGTAGCGGGAGGGTCCTACGAGCAGTACTTC.

V and J are TRBV12-3 or TRBV12-4 and TRBJ2-5; 9 bases line up with TRBD1. This CDR3 is 14 amino acids long. J lost 5 bases, V lost 4 bases, and 5 bases had no gene match. CDR3 protein: CASSYTGGMETQYF. The CDR3 DNA is TGTGCCAGCAGTTACACAGGGGGCATGGAGACCCAGTACTTC.

There are a few counts of this clonotype. The chain recombines TRBV5-1 with TRBJ2-1, with D perhaps TRBD1 (6 bases). This CDR3 has 14 amino acids. Germline lookup yields CDR1 SGHRS and CDR2 YFSETQ. V was pared by 4 bases and J by 10 bases, with 18 bases between. In nucleotides, the CDR3 is TGCGCCAGCAGCCCCGGGACAAAGGGTGGGGAGCAGTTCTTC. Encoded protein: CASSPGTKGGEQFF.

V usage is TRBV6-2 or TRBV6-3 and J usage is TRBJ2-1; TRBD2 aligns across 11 bases. V shed 0 bases and J 5 bases; nucleotides not matched to a gene: 3. From germline, CDR1 is MNHEY and CDR2 SVGEGT. The CDR3 totals 16 residues. CDR3 in amino acids: CASSYSRGLADNEQFF. CDR3 DNA: TGTGCCAGCAGTTACTCAAGGGGACTAGCGGACAATGAGCAGTTCTTC.

This clonotype has just a few counts. V is TRBV30 and J is TRBJ2-1; TRBD2 matches at 9 bases. The germline V gene encodes CDR1 GTSNPN and CDR2 SVGIG (reference sequence). Trimming at V came to 7 bases and at J to 4 bases, leaving 8 bases not matched to a gene. This CDR3 has 14 residues. The CDR3 DNA reads as TGTGCCTATTATCTAGCGGGGACTTACAATGAGCAGTTCTTC. Its translation: CAYYLAGTYNEQFF.

The chain links TRBV4-1 to TRBJ2-1; the match to TRBD2 covers 9 bases. CDR1 MGHRA and CDR2 YSYEKL come from the germline V gene. With V trimmed by 0 bases and J by 4 bases, 13 bases remained unmatched. The CDR3 totals 19 residues. The CDR3 sequence is CASSQDPEREALLYNEQFF. DNA of the CDR3: TGCGCCAGCAGCCAAGATCCCGAGCGGGAGGCACTATTATACAATGAGCAGTTCTTC.

The rearrangement joins TRBV7-2 to TRBJ2-3; 11 bases fit TRBD2. This CDR3 comprises 17 residues. The J segment lost 5 bases and the V segment lost 2 bases, leaving 9 bases of the junction unmatched. Per the germline V gene, CDR1 is SGHTA and CDR2 is FQGNSA. The CDR3 sequence is CASSLLVAGGPGDTQYF. The CDR3 DNA is TGTGCCAGCAGCTTATTAGTAGCGGGAGGGCCGGGAGATACGCAGTATTTT.

J is TRBJ2-5 and V is TRBV24-1; 12 bases map to TRBD2. The J call could be wrong; TRBJ2-1 is a better fit for the DNA end. The CDR3 has 18 amino acids. Germline V lookup: CDR1 KGHDR, CDR2 SFDVKD. For the CDR3, the DNA is TGTGCCACCAGTGATTTGGACACCGGGACTAGCGGGTTCGATGAGCAGTTCTTC. Encoded protein: CATSDLDTGTSGFDEQFF.

This clonotype was detected a few times. The chain combines TRBV12-3 or TRBV12-4 with TRBJ2-3, with D possibly TRBD2 on 5 matching bases. The CDR3 has 15 residues. The V end was cut by 5 bases, the J end by 3 bases, with 15 bases between. The CDR3: CASSHTRLGTDTQYF. The CDR3 DNA follows: TGTGCCAGCAGTCATACTAGGCTTGGGACAGATACGCAGTATTTT.

This clonotype was detected a few times. The chain recombines TRBV20-1 with TRBJ2-3, with D uncertain. V gave up 1 base and J gave up 10 bases, with 9 bases separating them. Germline assignment: CDR1 DFQATT and CDR2 SNEGSKA (reference sequence). CDR3 length: 11 residues. CDR3 sequence reads: CSARVGAAQYF. The DNA for the CDR3 is TGCAGTGCTAGAGTCGGTGCTGCGCAGTATTTT.

This clonotype was observed a few times. The chain has TRBV29-1 and TRBJ2-7; D is undetermined. This CDR3 is built from 12 residues. Germline loops: CDR1 SQVTM, CDR2 ANQGSEA. Trimming left V 5 bases short and J 6 bases short, with 14 bases between. In nucleotides, the CDR3 is TGCAGCGTTTCCTTGGCAGATGGCGAGCAGTACTTC. Its protein product is CSVSLADGEQYF.

This clonotype was recorded only once. Here the CDR3 omits its conserved ending phenylalanine or tryptophan, so a read error is the likely source. The chain couples TRBV4-1 to TRBJ2-7; D is uncertain. The CDR3 spans 14 residues. Trimming pared 0 bases from V and 4 bases from J, leaving 10 bases between. Germline V gene sequence: CDR1 MGHRA, CDR2 YSYEKL. CDR3 region: CASSQEGSSYEQYL. The CDR3, as DNA: TGCGCCAGCAGCCAAGAGGGCAGTAGTTACGAGCAGTACCTC.

The gene calls are TRBV27 and TRBJ1-4; a weak D match, TRBD1 (6 bases). Germline V lookup: CDR1 MNHEY, CDR2 SMNVEV (reference sequence). V lost 6 bases and J 0 bases, leaving 8 bases between the germline ends. The CDR3 is 14 amino acids. DNA of the CDR3: TGTGCCAGCAGGAGACAGGCAACTAATGAAAAACTGTTTTTT. Amino acid sequence: CASRRQATNEKLFF.

This clonotype has only a few counts. The CDR3 nucleotides read TGCGCCAGCAGCCAGACAGGGGGTTATGAAAAACTGTTTTTT. Protein product: CASSQTGGYEKLFF. V gene TRBV5-1 combines with J gene TRBJ1-4; 9 bases are a match to TRBD1. Germline assignment: CDR1 SGHRS and CDR2 YFSETQ. V lost 4 bases, J lost 6 bases, and 4 bases stayed unmatched. The CDR3 sequence is 14 residues long.

This clonotype has more than one count but fewer than ten. J is TRBJ2-5 and V is TRBV5-4; 11 bases line up with TRBD2. The CDR3 contains 15 residues. Looked up from germline, CDR1 is SGHNT and CDR2 is YYREEE (reference sequence). V dropped 5 bases and J dropped 1; count of bases not matched to a gene: 4. As DNA, the CDR3 is TGTGCCAGCAGTTCGACTAGCGGGGCCCAAGAGACCCAGTACTTC. This translates into CASSSTSGAQETQYF. Full variable domain (rest looked up from reference TRBV5-4 and TRBJ2-5): ETGVTQSPTHLIKTRGQQVTLRCSSQSGHNTVSWYQQALGQGPQFIFQYYREEENGRGNFPPRFSGLQFPNYSSELNVNALELDDSALYLCASSSTSGAQETQYFGPGTRLLVL.

This clonotype was counted between two and nine times. The CDR3 region is CATSRDLGTSEQYF. The CDR3, as DNA: TGTGCCACCAGCAGAGATCTGGGAACGTCCGAGCAGTACTTC. The chain joins TRBV15 to TRBJ2-7; no clear D. Germline V gene lookup returns CDR1 LNHNV and CDR2 YYDKDF (reference sequence). Between the trimmed V and J ends, which lost 0 bases and 6 bases, there was a span of 12 bases. The CDR3 runs 14 residues.

As concerns this clonotype: Here the CDR3 omits its conserved ending phenylalanine or tryptophan, so a read error is the likely source. V is TRBV11-1 and J is TRBJ2-3, with 11 bases aligning to TRBD2. The CDR3 covers 20 residues. V lost 4 bases, J lost 2 bases, and 17 bases stayed unmatched. Germline CDR1 SGHAT, CDR2 FQDESV (reference sequence). The CDR3 loop reads CASSSLPWTSGLAPTDTQYL. Here the CDR3 DNA reads TGTGCCAGCAGCTCCCTACCTTGGACTAGCGGGCTCGCCCCCACAGATACGCAGTATTTG.

This clonotype occurred a few times. V and J are TRBV18 and TRBJ2-2; TRBD1 matches at 7 bases. V shed 3 bases and J 1 base; nucleotides not matched to a gene: 5. Germline V lookup: CDR1 KGHSH, CDR2 LQKENI. This CDR3 spans 16 amino acids. The CDR3 DNA is TGTGCCAGCTCACCCGGACAGGTGAAGAACACCGGGGAGCTGTTTTTT. It is translated as CASSPGQVKNTGELFF.

Here the CDR3 DNA reads TGCAGTGCGGTCCGGGACAGGGACTCTGGGGCCAACGTCCTGACTTTC. Protein product: CSAVRDRDSGANVLTF. The gene calls are TRBV20-1 and TRBJ2-6; 9 bases agree with TRBD1. J gave up 0 bases and V 6 bases, and 6 bases lay outside the gene matches. CDR1 and CDR2 from the germline V gene are DFQATT and SNEGSKA (reference sequence). This CDR3 region has 16 residues.

V usage is TRBV5-6 and J usage is TRBJ2-7; D may be TRBD1 (5 bases). Looked up from germline, CDR1 is SGHDT and CDR2 is YYEEEE. The CDR3 length is 14 residues. This CDR3 reads CASRWGPNSYEQYF. The CDR3 DNA follows: TGTGCTTCGCGCTGGGGCCCCAACTCCTACGAGCAGTACTTC.

This clonotype was found a few times. One end of the junction fails to match germline, which may point to a read error. The CDR3: CANSLRELEDTQYF. The CDR3, as DNA: TGTGCCAACAGCTTACGGGAGTTGGAAGATACGCAGTATTTT. This sequence joins TRBV7-2 and TRBJ2-3; D perhaps matches TRBD2 (6 bases). Germline lookup yields CDR1 SGHTA and CDR2 FQGNSA. The CDR3 has 14 residues.

The chain links TRBV6-1 to TRBJ1-2; TRBD1 agrees at 7 bases. The J segment lost 3 bases and the V segment lost 3 bases, leaving 10 bases of the junction unmatched. The CDR3 contains 16 residues. Germline CDR1 is MNHNS and CDR2 is SASEGT. The CDR3 reads CASSEITDRHHYGYTF. The CDR3 nucleotides are TGTGCCAGCAGTGAGATAACGGACAGGCATCACTATGGCTACACCTTC.

V gene TRBV30 combines with J gene TRBJ1-2, with TRBD1 matching 9 bases. Germline V gives CDR1 GTSNPN, CDR2 SVGIG (reference sequence). The CDR3 covers 16 residues. Germline trimming cut 2 bases from V and 6 bases from J; bases unmatched to any gene: 13. DNA for the CDR3: TGTGCCTGGAGTCCAGCAGCCGGGACAGGGCCTAATGGCTACACCTTC. Protein product: CAWSPAAGTGPNGYTF.

V and J are TRBV12-3 or TRBV12-4 and TRBJ2-1, with TRBD2 identical over 10 bases. With 6 bases clipped from V and 7 bases from J, the junction kept 15 bases outside the gene matches. The CDR3 consists of 17 residues. CDR3 DNA sequence: TGTGCCAGCAGCTCTCGGACTAGCGGAGACCTGGCGAATGAGCAGTTCTTC. This translates into CASSSRTSGDLANEQFF.